These T cell receptor beta chains were read from a single sample in a study of blood T cell repertoires in COVID-19. Libraries were prepared by immunoSEQ multiplex PCR; TCRdb keeps only in-frame clonotypes and omits some of them. The sample has under 300,000 clones, 65% to 90% seen once. Material for sequencing was peripheral blood. These receptors were obtained from a woman aged 60-75 years with active or convalescent COVID-19. The CDR3 runs from the conserved cysteine through the conserved F or W. A D gene is named only where the DNA matches it firmly. The size field is filled for only some rows; it gives once, few, many or a size class.

V	D	J	size	CDR3	DNA
TRBV2	.	TRBJ2-3	.	CASSVSGRGTDTQYF	TGTGCCAGCAGTGTTTCTGGCAGGGGCACAGATACGCAGTATTTT
TRBV19	TRBD2	TRBJ2-5	.	CASSIDILASGKGAQYF	TGTGCCAGTAGTATAGATATTTTGGCTAGCGGGAAAGGGGCCCAGTACTTC
TRBV5-6	.	TRBJ2-7	.	CASSGGYEQYF	TGTGCCAGCAGCGGAGGGTACGAGCAGTACTTC
TRBV11-3	TRBD1	TRBJ1-2	.	CASSLGGRQGNYGYTF	TGTGCCAGCAGCTTAGGGGGGAGACAGGGGAACTATGGCTACACCTTC
TRBV5-6	.	TRBJ1-4	once	CASSPQTGEKLFF	TGTGCCAGCAGCCCCCAGACAGGCGAAAAACTGTTTTTT
TRBV5-8	TRBD1	TRBJ1-4	.	CASSFGTALNEKLFF	TGTGCCAGCAGCTTTGGGACAGCACTTAATGAAAAACTGTTTTTT
TRBV6-6	.	TRBJ2-2	.	CASSPEGAVGELFF	TGTGCCAGCAGCCCCGAAGGGGCCGTCGGGGAGCTGTTTTTT
TRBV9	TRBD1	TRBJ2-3	.	CASSASGTGLITDTQYF	TGTGCCAGCAGCGCATCCGGGACAGGCCTCATCACAGATACGCAGTATTTT
TRBV4-2	TRBD2	TRBJ2-7	.	CASSQELAGLYEQYF	TGTGCCAGCAGCCAAGAATTAGCGGGCCTTTACGAGCAGTACTTC
TRBV7-9	.	TRBJ2-3	.	CASSLAPGSPGTDTQYF	TGTGCCAGCAGCTTAGCGCCGGGTAGCCCCGGCACAGATACGCAGTATTTT
TRBV30	.	TRBJ1-5	.	CAWSATARGQPQHF	TGTGCCTGGAGTGCCACCGCCCGAGGGCAGCCCCAGCATTTT
TRBV20-1	TRBD2	TRBJ2-3	.	CSASPAGGTDTQYF	TGCAGTGCTAGTCCAGCGGGGGGGACAGATACGCAGTATTTT
TRBV9	TRBD2	TRBJ2-5	.	CASSASRAGEETQYF	TGTGCCAGCAGCGCGAGTCGAGCGGGGGAAGAGACCCAGTACTTC
TRBV9	.	TRBJ2-1	.	CASSVANYNEQFF	TGTGCCAGCAGCGTAGCTAATTACAATGAGCAGTTCTTC
TRBV19	.	TRBJ1-2	.	CASRYRDIYGYTF	TGTGCCAGTAGATACAGGGACATCTATGGCTACACCTTC
TRBV9	TRBD1	TRBJ1-2	.	CASSPRGQLKGYTF	TGTGCCAGCAGCCCCCGGGGACAGCTGAAAGGCTACACCTTC
TRBV7-2	TRBD1	TRBJ1-2	.	CASSLGDRGSKGYTF	TGTGCCAGCAGCTTAGGTGACAGGGGATCAAAGGGCTACACCTTC
TRBV19	.	TRBJ1-1	.	CASRSLHTEAFF	TGTGCCAGTAGGTCGCTACACACTGAAGCTTTCTTT
TRBV5-6	.	TRBJ1-4	few	CASSFLGAEKLFF	TGTGCCAGCAGCTTTCTGGGCGCTGAAAAACTGTTTTTT
TRBV25-1	TRBD1	TRBJ1-1	.	CASTPGQMNTEAFF	TGTGCCAGCACGCCGGGACAGATGAACACTGAAGCTTTCTTT
TRBV6-2/TRBV6-3	.	TRBJ2-1	.	CASSLGVQSANEQFF	TGTGCCAGCAGCCTCGGGGTACAATCGGCCAATGAGCAGTTCTTC
TRBV19	.	TRBJ2-3	.	CASSTGFNTQYF	TGTGCCAGTAGTACAGGTTTTAATACGCAGTATTTT
TRBV5-4	TRBD2	TRBJ2-7	.	CASRDERGGLGEQYF	TGTGCCAGCAGGGATGAGCGGGGGGGCCTTGGAGAGCAGTACTTC
TRBV5-6	.	TRBJ1-4	.	CASSLAVGGREKLFF	TGTGCCAGCAGCTTGGCCGTGGGAGGAAGGGAAAAACTGTTTTTT
TRBV15	.	TRBJ2-3	.	CATSRDLRDPQYF	TGTGCCACCAGCAGAGATCTCCGGGATCCGCAGTATTTT
TRBV5-6	.	TRBJ2-5	once	CASSLHGRGGETQYF	TGTGCCAGCAGCTTGCATGGCAGGGGAGGGGAGACCCAGTACTTC
TRBV7-2	TRBD1	TRBJ2-2	.	CATHLDRAAGELFF	TGTGCCACCCACTTAGACAGGGCCGCCGGGGAGCTGTTTTTT
TRBV3-1/TRBV3-2	TRBD2	TRBJ2-1	.	CASSQAGGRNEQFF	TGTGCCAGCAGCCAAGCGGGGGGGCGCAATGAGCAGTTCTTC
TRBV7-3	TRBD1	TRBJ1-1	.	CASSLSGTAMNTEAFF	TGTGCCAGCAGCTTAAGCGGGACAGCTATGAACACTGAAGCTTTCTTT